These 22 T cell receptor beta chains were sequenced from one sample in a study of T cell responses to AZD1222 COVID-19 vaccine. The data were produced by immunoSEQ multiplex PCR, yet TCRdb's version contains in-frame clones alone and is incomplete. This table has about 140,000 clones, roughly 92% appearing once. The specimen was peripheral blood, collected 28 days after the second AZD1222 dose. These receptors originate from an adult who received the AZD1222 COVID-19 vaccine.

The rearrangement joins TRBV7-2 to TRBJ2-5; D may correspond to TRBD1 or TRBD2 (5 bases each). CDR3 length: 16 amino acids. V dropped 4 bases and J dropped 5 bases, with 20 bases sitting between them. Germline loops: CDR1 SGHTA, CDR2 FQGNSA. This chain's CDR3 is CASSSLTGTPRETQYF. CDR3 DNA: TGTGCCAGCAGCTCTTTGACCGGGACCCCAAGGGAGACCCAGTACTTC. Full variable domain (missing parts from reference TRBV7-2 and TRBJ2-5): GAGVSQSPSNKVTEKGKDVELRCDPISGHTALYWYRQSLGQGLEFLIYFQGNSAPDKSGLPSDRFSAERTGGSVSTLTIQRTQQEDSAVYLCASSSLTGTPRETQYFGPGTRLLVL.

J is TRBJ1-1 and V is TRBV6-2 or TRBV6-3; D is unclear. Trimming left V 6 bases short and J 5 bases short, with 7 bases between. CDR3 length: 11 amino acids. Germline V gives CDR1 MNHEY, CDR2 SVGEGT. DNA of the CDR3: TGTGCCAGCAGCCCTCTTACTGAAGCTTTCTTT. Translation gives CASSPLTEAFF.

The CDR3 region is CASSRGQGATNEKLFF. CDR3 DNA: TGTGCCAGCAGCCGGGGGCAGGGGGCGACTAATGAAAAACTGTTTTTT. The chain couples TRBV7-9 to TRBJ1-4; 8 bases map to TRBD1. Trimming cost V 5 bases and J 2 bases; bases outside gene matches: 7. CDR1 is SEHNR and CDR2 is FQNEAQ in the germline V gene (reference sequence). The CDR3 sequence is 16 residues long. Full variable domain (missing parts from reference TRBV7-9 and TRBJ1-4): DTGVSQNPRHKITKRGQNVTFRCDPISEHNRLYWYRQTLGQGPEFLTYFQNEAQLEKSRLLSDRFSAERPKGSFSTLEIQRTEQGDSAMYLCASSRGQGATNEKLFFGSGTQLSVL.

The rearrangement uses TRBV29-1 and TRBJ1-4, with D possibly TRBD1 on 5 matching bases. CDR3 length equals 12 residues. Trimming removed 4 bases at V and 10 bases at J, with 13 bases between. Germline assignment: CDR1 SQVTM and CDR2 ANQGSEA. The CDR3 coding sequence is TGCAGCGTTGTGCGGACGGGGGGAAAACTGTTTTTT. It translates to CSVVRTGGKLFF.

This clone was found once. The chain carries TRBV6-6 and TRBJ1-1; D unclear. V lost 2 bases and J 1 base, leaving 11 bases between the germline ends. Per germline, CDR1 MNHNY and CDR2 SVGAGI (reference sequence). This CDR3 is 15 amino acids long. CDR3 sequence: CASSYVRRENTEAFF. Here the CDR3 DNA reads TGTGCCAGCAGTTACGTGCGGAGGGAGAACACTGAAGCTTTCTTT.

The rearrangement links TRBV27 to TRBJ2-1, with 12 bases aligning to TRBD2. CDR1 and CDR2 (germline): MNHEY, SMNVEV (reference sequence). V was clipped by 2 bases and J by 6 bases; unmatched bases: 2. The CDR3 contains 15 residues. The CDR3 region has the DNA TGTGCCAGCAGTTTAAGACTAGCGGGAGTCAATGAGCAGTTCTTC. Encoded protein: CASSLRLAGVNEQFF.

The chain combines TRBV30 with TRBJ1-1; D call uncertain. V lost 1 base, J lost 2 bases, and 5 bases lay in between. Germline CDR1 is GTSNPN and CDR2 is SVGIG (reference sequence). The CDR3 covers 12 residues. CDR3 in amino acids: CAWSGQNTEAFF. CDR3 bases: TGTGCCTGGAGTGGACAAAACACTGAAGCTTTCTTT.

The rearrangement uses TRBV5-1 and TRBJ1-2; D ambiguous. Trimming stripped 3 bases from V and 8 bases from J, with 11 bases between. CDR1 and CDR2 from the germline V gene are SGHRS and YFSETQ. The CDR3 sequence is 12 residues long. CDR3 DNA: TGCGCCAGCAGCTCCGGACTTGGGGGCTACACCTTC. Translation gives CASSSGLGGYTF.

CDR3 DNA sequence: TGTGCCAGCAGTGAGAGGCAAATGACTGAAGCTTTCTTT. It codes for CASSERQMTEAFF. The chain employs TRBV2 and TRBJ1-1; D remains unclear. This CDR3 spans 13 amino acids. V dropped 3 bases and J dropped 5 bases, with 10 bases sitting between them. CDR1 is SNHLY, CDR2 FYNNEI, per germline.

This chain uses TRBV11-2 with TRBJ1-2; 9 positions match TRBD1. Germline values: CDR1 SGHAT, CDR2 FQNNGV. V trimming: 5 bases; J trimming: 4 bases; junction bases outside the gene matches: 5. This CDR3 has 14 amino acids. The CDR3 nucleotides are TGTGCCAGCAGCACCGGGACAGGGTCCTATGGCTACACCTTC. It codes for CASSTGTGSYGYTF.

This clone was recorded once. This chain links TRBV4-1 with TRBJ2-3, with D hard to call. V lost 2 bases and J 5 bases, leaving 11 bases between the germline ends. The CDR3 contains 14 residues. The germline V gene encodes CDR1 MGHRA and CDR2 YSYEKL. The CDR3 DNA is TGCGCCAGCAGCCAAACTACGATCCGAGATACGCAGTATTTT. Translated: CASSQTTIRDTQYF.

The chain joins TRBV7-6 to TRBJ1-1; D unclear. The ends were cut back, 4 bases at V and 1 base at J, with 7 bases in the middle. This CDR3 region has 13 residues. Germline loops: CDR1 SGHVS, CDR2 FNYEAQ. The CDR3 reads CASSYGPNTEAFF. DNA for the CDR3: TGTGCCAGCAGCTACGGACCGAACACTGAAGCTTTCTTT.

For the CDR3, the DNA is TGCGCCAGCAGCTCCTTGACAGGGAGCGACCGTGAAGCTTTCTTT. This sequence encodes CASSSLTGSDREAFF. The chain has TRBV5-1 and TRBJ1-1, with 7 positions matching TRBD1. The CDR3 extends over 15 amino acids. V was pared by 3 bases and J by 7 bases, with 12 bases of the junction left unmatched. CDR1 and CDR2 from the germline V gene are SGHRS and YFSETQ.

V usage is TRBV10-3 and J usage is TRBJ1-1; tentative D call: TRBD1 (6 bases). The length of the CDR3 is 13 residues. CDR1 ENHRY and CDR2 SYGVKD come from the germline V gene. The V and J ends lost 8 bases and 9 bases respectively, with 19 bases between them. CDR3 coding DNA: TGTGCCATCTCCGGGACGGACAGTTTTAAAGCTTTCTTT. This translates into CAISGTDSFKAFF.

J is TRBJ1-6 and V is TRBV3-1 (or the pseudogene TRBV3-2); 7 bases line up with TRBD1. V gave up 4 bases and J gave up 11 bases; unmatched junction bases: 5. The CDR3 runs to 13 residues. CDR1 is LGHDT, CDR2 YNNKEL, per germline (reference sequence). CDR3: CASSRAGQPPLHF. DNA of the CDR3: TGTGCCAGCAGCCGGGCGGGACAGCCACCCCTCCACTTT.

This clone was detected once. The chain carries TRBV24-1 and TRBJ1-5, with TRBD1 as a possible D gene (5 bases). This CDR3 is built from 15 residues. Germline V gene data show CDR1 as KGHDR and CDR2 as SFDVKD. V lost 5 bases and J 1 base, leaving 11 bases between the germline ends. The CDR3 DNA is TGTGCCACCAGTGGCGGGGGAGAGAGCAATCAGCCCCAGCATTTT. Encoded protein: CATSGGGESNQPQHF.

The gene calls are TRBV4-1 and TRBJ1-1; D is possibly TRBD1 (6 bases). Germline lookup yields CDR1 MGHRA and CDR2 YSYEKL. The CDR3 extends over 15 amino acids. V dropped 4 bases and J dropped 4 bases, with 16 bases sitting between them. CDR3 protein: CASSLLVGASTEAFF. The CDR3 DNA is TGCGCCAGCAGCCTCCTCGTGGGGGCAAGCACTGAAGCTTTCTTT.

The CDR3 reads CASSPTGGNQPQHF. CDR3 nucleotide sequence: TGTGCCAGCAGCCCCACGGGTGGTAATCAGCCCCAGCATTTT. The chain recombines TRBV4-2 with TRBJ1-5; D ambiguous. The CDR3 loop spans 14 amino acids. Per germline, CDR1 LGHNA and CDR2 YNFKEQ. Trimming removed 4 bases at V and 4 bases at J, with 11 bases between.

V gene TRBV3-1 (or the pseudogene TRBV3-2) combines with J gene TRBJ1-2, with TRBD1 as a possible D gene (5 bases). This CDR3 is built from 15 residues. CDR1 is LGHDT, CDR2 YNNKEL, per germline (reference sequence). Deletions cut 1 base from V and 8 bases from J, with 17 bases between. This chain's CDR3 is CASSQGGEGAFGYTF. CDR3 DNA: TGTGCCAGCAGCCAAGGCGGGGAAGGGGCGTTCGGCTACACCTTC.

The chain has TRBV7-2 and TRBJ1-2; no firm D call. Trimming took 3 bases from V and 2 from J, leaving 7 bases between them. CDR1 and CDR2 (germline): SGHTA, FQGNSA. This CDR3 has 13 residues. DNA of the CDR3: TGTGCCAGCAGCTTTGGACGGAACTATGGCTACACCTTC. It translates to CASSFGRNYGYTF. The full variable domain, completed using reference TRBV7-2 and TRBJ1-2, is GAGVSQSPSNKVTEKGKDVELRCDPISGHTALYWYRQSLGQGLEFLIYFQGNSAPDKSGLPSDRFSAERTGGSVSTLTIQRTQQEDSAVYLCASSFGRNYGYTFGSGTRLTVV.

V and J are TRBV7-6 and TRBJ2-1; the match to TRBD2 covers 10 bases. In germline, CDR1 is SGHVS, CDR2 FNYEAQ. The CDR3 runs 15 residues. The V and J ends lost 5 bases and 7 bases, in that order; junction bases with no gene match: 8. CDR3 protein: CASSVSSGRLNEQFF. The CDR3 DNA reads TGTGCCAGCAGCGTGTCTAGCGGGAGATTAAATGAGCAGTTCTTC. Full variable domain (remainder filled in from reference TRBV7-6 and TRBJ2-1): GAGVSQSPRYKVTKRGQDVALRCDPISGHVSLYWYRQALGQGPEFLTYFNYEAQQDKSGLPNDRFSAERPEGSISTLTIQRTEQRDSAMYRCASSVSSGRLNEQFFGPGTRLTVL.

V gene TRBV19 combines with J gene TRBJ1-1, with 7 bases matching TRBD1. The CDR3 length is 15 residues. The germline gives CDR1 LNHDA, CDR2 SQIVND (reference sequence). Germline trimming cut 5 bases from V and 0 bases from J; bases unmatched to any gene: 6. CDR3 sequence (DNA): TGTGCCAGTAGTTCCTTGACAGGGTTGAACACTGAAGCTTTCTTT. Residues: CASSSLTGLNTEAFF.